The next 14 T cell receptor beta chains were all read from a single sample in a study of CD8+ T cells in alopecia areata. Once RNA had been extracted, it was reverse transcribed into cDNA to act as the sequencing template. Some clones are missing from TCRdb's copy, which holds only in-frame ones; the method was immunoSEQ multiplex PCR. The sample has approximately 89,000 clones; over 40% are singletons. Sequencing used CD4+ T cells sorted from blood. These receptors all come from a human donor with alopecia areata.

The CDR3 nucleotides are TGCAGCGTGAGCCCGGGACAGGGATTGGGAGAGACCCAGTACTTC. It is translated as CSVSPGQGLGETQYF. V gene TRBV29-1 combines with J gene TRBJ2-5, with 9 bases lining up with TRBD1. CDR1 SQVTM and CDR2 ANQGSEA come from the germline V gene. CDR3 length equals 15 residues. J was trimmed by 4 bases and V by 6 bases; bases with no gene match: 12.

This clone appeared a few times. V usage is TRBV14 and J usage is TRBJ2-3; the match to TRBD1 covers 7 bases. V shed 4 bases, J shed 0 bases, and the junction held 4 bases outside the gene matches. The CDR3 loop spans 15 amino acids. Germline assignment: CDR1 SGHDN and CDR2 FVKESK. CDR3 residues: CASSLRGQSTDTQYF. The CDR3 DNA sequence: TGTGCCAGCAGCCTTCGGGGACAGAGCACAGATACGCAGTATTTT. Drawing the rest from reference TRBV14 and TRBJ2-3, the complete variable domain is EAGVTQFPSHSVIEKGQTVTLRCDPISGHDNLYWYRRVMGKEIKFLLHFVKESKQDESGMPNNRFLAERTGGTYSTLKVQPAELEDSGVYFCASSLRGQSTDTQYFGPGTRLTVL.

This sequence joins TRBV11-2 and TRBJ2-5; D uncertain. The germline gives CDR1 SGHAT, CDR2 FQNNGV. The CDR3 extends over 12 amino acids. Trimming left V 1 base short and J 6 bases short, with 6 bases between. The CDR3 here is CASSLAMQTQYF. DNA for the CDR3: TGTGCCAGCAGCTTAGCGATGCAGACCCAGTACTTC.

This clone appeared a few times. This sequence joins TRBV18 and TRBJ2-3; TRBD1 matches at 9 bases. J was trimmed by 4 bases and V by 5 bases; bases with no gene match: 7. The germline V gene has CDR1 KGHSH and CDR2 LQKENI. There are 15 residues in the CDR3. CDR3 sequence reads: CASSNSGQGPDTQYF. The DNA for the CDR3 is TGTGCCAGCTCAAATTCGGGACAGGGCCCAGATACGCAGTATTTT.

The CDR3 reads CAWSVVYDGGYEQYF. CDR3 in DNA: TGTGCCTGGAGTGTTGTCTACGACGGGGGATACGAGCAGTACTTC. The rearrangement joins TRBV30 to TRBJ2-7, with a possible D match to TRBD2 (6 bases). Germline assignment: CDR1 GTSNPN and CDR2 SVGIG (reference sequence). CDR3 length: 15 residues. V lost 0 bases, J lost 4 bases, and 16 bases lay in between.

The V and J genes are TRBV14 and TRBJ2-5; D gene unclear. Deletions cut 5 bases from V and 6 bases from J, with 4 bases between. This CDR3 comprises 10 residues. Germline-derived CDR1 and CDR2 are SGHDN and FVKESK. The CDR3 loop is CASSEKTQYF. The CDR3 DNA reads as TGTGCCAGCAGCGAAAAGACCCAGTACTTC.

This clone has just a few counts. V gene TRBV18 combines with J gene TRBJ2-5; D may be TRBD1 or TRBD2 (5 bases each). V was shortened by 2 bases and J by 2 bases, with 12 bases between the two germline ends. Germline values: CDR1 KGHSH, CDR2 LQKENI. CDR3 size: 15 residues. The CDR3 sequence: CASSPGAREQETQYF. CDR3 DNA: TGTGCCAGCTCACCAGGGGCCAGGGAGCAAGAGACCCAGTACTTC.

The chain has TRBV28 and TRBJ2-5; perhaps TRBD1 as D (6 bases). CDR1 is MDHEN and CDR2 is SYDVKM in the germline V gene. This CDR3 comprises 16 residues. V shed 10 bases and J shed 5 bases, with 26 bases lying between them. As DNA, the CDR3 is TGTGCCACCAAGCTAACAGGGAGAAATCCTGGGGAGACCCAGTACTTC. As protein: CATKLTGRNPGETQYF.

This chain connects TRBV23-1 to TRBJ1-5, with no clear D. TRBV23-1 has ORF status, its function being uncertain. The CDR3 has 16 residues. Trimming removed 8 bases from V and 1 base from J, with 18 bases in between. The CDR3 loop is CASPQAEALSNQPQHF. The CDR3, as DNA: TGCGCCAGCCCGCAGGCGGAGGCCCTAAGCAATCAGCCCCAGCATTTT.

This clone was detected only a few times. The genes are TRBV29-1 and TRBJ2-7; D possibly corresponds to TRBD2 (5 bases). The CDR3 is 12 amino acids. CDR1 and CDR2 (germline): SQVTM, ANQGSEA. V was cut by 3 bases and J by 7 bases, with 13 bases left in between. The chain's CDR3 is CSVDLVSGEQYF. CDR3 nucleotide sequence: TGCAGCGTTGACCTGGTCTCGGGGGAGCAGTACTTC.

Details on this clone: The sample carries other DNA sequences with the same CDR3. V usage is TRBV29-1 and J usage is TRBJ2-2; D possibly corresponds to TRBD2 (5 bases). The CDR3 has 13 amino acids. Germline V CDR1 and CDR2: SQVTM, ANQGSEA. V shed 3 bases and J shed 1 base, with 6 bases lying between them. The CDR3 loop reads CSVDRGNTGELFF. CDR3 nucleotides: TGCAGCGTTGACCGGGGGAACACCGGGGAGCTGTTTTTT.

The chain couples TRBV28 to TRBJ1-2; no clear D. CDR3 length equals 15 residues. CDR1 and CDR2 (germline): MDHEN, SYDVKM. V lost 3 bases and J lost 6, with 17 bases in between. This chain's CDR3 is CASSFATRNSDGYTF. The CDR3 DNA reads as TGTGCCAGCAGTTTTGCCACCCGCAATAGCGATGGCTACACCTTC.

This clone was counted only a few times. The chain is built from TRBV4-3 and TRBJ2-7, with TRBD2 as a possible D gene (5 bases). V lost 0 bases to trimming and J lost 3 bases, with 15 bases between them. Germline-derived CDR1 and CDR2 are LGHNA and YSLEER. CDR3 length: 16 amino acids. The CDR3 sequence: CASSQDTGGSSYEQYF. CDR3 bases: TGCGCCAGCAGCCAAGATACGGGTGGGAGTAGCTACGAGCAGTACTTC.

This clone was counted a few times. The chain recombines TRBV28 with TRBJ2-2, with D hard to call. Trimming pared 8 bases from V and 1 base from J, leaving 11 bases between. Germline lookup yields CDR1 MDHEN and CDR2 SYDVKM. The CDR3 runs to 14 residues. The DNA of the CDR3 is TGTGCCAGCGGGTCTGGACGGAACACCGGGGAGCTGTTTTTT. Protein product: CASGSGRNTGELFF. The full variable domain, rest sourced from reference TRBV28 and TRBJ2-2, is DVKVTQSSRYLVKRTGEKVFLECVQDMDHENMFWYRQDPGLGLRLIYFSYDVKMKEKGDIPEGYSVSREKKERFSLILESASTNQTSMYLCASGSGRNTGELFFGEGSRLTVL.